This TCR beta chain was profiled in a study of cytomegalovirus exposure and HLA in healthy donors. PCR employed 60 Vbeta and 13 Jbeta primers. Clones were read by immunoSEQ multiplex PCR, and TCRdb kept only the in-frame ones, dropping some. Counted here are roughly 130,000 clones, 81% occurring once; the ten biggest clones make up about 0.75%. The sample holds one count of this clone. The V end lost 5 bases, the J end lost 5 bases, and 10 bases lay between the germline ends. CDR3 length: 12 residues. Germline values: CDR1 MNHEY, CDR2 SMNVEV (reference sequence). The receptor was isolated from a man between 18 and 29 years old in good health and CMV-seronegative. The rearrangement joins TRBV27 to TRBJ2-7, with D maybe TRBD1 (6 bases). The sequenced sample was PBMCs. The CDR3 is CASSQGYHEQYF. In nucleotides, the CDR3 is TGTGCCAGCAGTCAGGGGTACCACGAGCAGTACTTC.